Below are 23 T cell receptor beta chains sequenced from a single sample in a study of T cells in Graves' hyperthyroidism and ophthalmopathy. Using RNA transcripts as the source, TCR beta CDR3 regions were amplified. During a first-round RT-PCR of the TCR CDR3, the HTBI primer set was used. TCRdb ran MiXCR on the multiplex PCR reads and lists one entry per CDR3 protein. The table lists under 350,000 distinct CDR3 sequences, 13% of them singletons. Sequences were obtained from blood. Source of these receptors: a woman aged 25 to 39 with Graves' hyperthyroidism that later progressed to Graves' ophthalmopathy.

This clonotype was seen repeatedly, ten times or more. The chain combines TRBV10-3 with TRBJ2-1, with 10 nucleotides matching TRBD2. J was trimmed by 7 bases and V by 11 bases; bases with no gene match: 11. This CDR3 has 14 amino acids. Per the germline V gene, CDR1 is ENHRY and CDR2 is SYGVKD. The CDR3 nucleotides are TGTGCCGCATGGACTAGCGGCCGTACAAATGAGCAGTTCTTC. This gives the protein CAAWTSGRTNEQFF.

This clonotype was found many times. A much larger clone differs from this one at a single base, so this may be a read error. The V call is TRBV7-2, the J call TRBJ2-7; tentatively, D is TRBD1 (5 bases). The CDR3 loop spans 14 amino acids. Looked up from germline, CDR1 is SGHTA and CDR2 is FQGNSA. The DNA of the CDR3 is TGTGCCAGCAGCCGACAGCCCAGCTCCTGCGAGCAGTACTTC. Protein sequence: CASSRQPSSCEQYF. The full variable domain, in which reference TRBV7-2 and TRBJ2-7 provide the parts outside the CDR3, is GAGVSQSPSNKVTEKGKDVELRCDPISGHTALYWYRQSLGQGLEFLIYFQGNSAPDKSGLPSDRFSAERTGGSVSTLTIQRTQQEDSAVYLCASSRQPSSCEQYFGPGTRLTVT.

This clonotype was detected many times. The chain uses TRBV28 and TRBJ2-7; D is ambiguous. V dropped 5 bases and J dropped 7 bases, with 9 bases sitting between them. In germline, CDR1 is MDHEN, CDR2 SYDVKM. CDR3 size: 11 residues. The CDR3 protein is CASSPGVEQYF. The DNA for the CDR3 is TGTGCCAGCAGTCCCGGAGTGGAGCAGTACTTC.

This clonotype came up many times. V usage is TRBV29-1 and J usage is TRBJ1-1; possible D gene TRBD1, 6 bases. With 2 bases removed from V and 5 bases from J, the gap between germline ends came to 18 bases. Germline V gives CDR1 SQVTM, CDR2 ANQGSEA. The CDR3 is made up of 15 amino acids. Written as DNA, the CDR3 is TGCAGCGTTGAAAGATTGGGACAAACAGGAACTGAAGCTTTCTTT. It encodes CSVERLGQTGTEAFF.

This clonotype was detected a few times. The genes are TRBV28 and TRBJ1-6; D uncertain. CDR1 and CDR2 (germline): MDHEN, SYDVKM. The V gene lost 3 bases and the J gene lost 5 bases, with 5 bases spanning the gap. The CDR3 length is 13 residues. The CDR3 protein is CASSFTDNSPLHF. The CDR3 nucleotides are TGTGCCAGCAGTTTTACGGATAATTCACCCCTCCACTTT.

The gene calls are TRBV11-2 and TRBJ2-3; 7 nucleotides agree with TRBD1. CDR3 length equals 16 residues. V lost 4 bases, J lost 2 bases, and 9 bases stayed unmatched. Per germline, CDR1 SGHAT and CDR2 FQNNGV. Here the CDR3 DNA reads TGTGCCAGCAGCTCCCGGGACAGAGATTTCACAGATACGCAGTATTTT. Its protein product is CASSSRDRDFTDTQYF.

Comment on this clonotype: A much larger clone is a single base away; this may be a read error. The V call is TRBV6-1, the J call TRBJ2-3; 7 nucleotides match TRBD2. The junction had 10 bases not matched to a gene; V was cut back by 7 bases and J by 3 bases. CDR1 and CDR2 (germline): MNHNS, SASEGT. The CDR3 contains 15 residues. The CDR3 DNA reads as TGTGCCAGCATGGGCGCGGGAGACATGACAGATACGCAGTATTTT. Its protein is CASMGAGDMTDTQYF.

This clonotype was seen many times. This sequence joins TRBV19 and TRBJ1-5, with a weak D call TRBD1 (5 bases). The germline V and J ends were trimmed by 5 bases and 0 bases, with 8 bases remaining between them. The germline CDR1 and CDR2 sequences are LNHDA and SQIVND (reference sequence). This CDR3 region has 14 residues. The CDR3 loop reads CASSGGTSNQPQHF. The CDR3 DNA is TGTGCCAGTAGTGGGGGAACTAGCAATCAGCCCCAGCATTTT.

Many counts were recorded for this clonotype. V is TRBV6-5 and J is TRBJ1-2; D unresolved. The CDR3 runs to 18 residues. Germline CDR1 is MNHEY and CDR2 is SVGAGI. Between the trimmed V and J ends, which lost 0 bases and 5 bases, there was a span of 22 bases. CDR3: CASSYSPRQGGLVYGYTF. The CDR3 coding sequence is TGTGCCAGCAGTTACTCTCCGAGACAAGGAGGCTTAGTGTATGGCTACACCTTC.

This clonotype was detected only a few times. The chain couples TRBV19 to TRBJ2-1; 7 nucleotides align to TRBD2. CDR1 is LNHDA and CDR2 is SQIVND in the germline V gene (reference sequence). This CDR3 has 13 amino acids. V gave up 5 bases and J gave up 6 bases; unmatched junction bases: 4. The DNA for the CDR3 is TGTGCCAGTAGTTGGCTAGCGGCCAATGAGCAGTTCTTC. It yields the protein CASSWLAANEQFF.

Ten or more counts support this clonotype. The chain joins TRBV5-1 to TRBJ2-1; the match to TRBD1 covers 7 bases. This CDR3 spans 14 amino acids. CDR1 is SGHRS, CDR2 YFSETQ, per germline. The junction had 9 bases not matched to a gene; V was cut back by 7 bases and J by 5 bases. The CDR3 is CASRPGQKNNEQFF. DNA of the CDR3: TGCGCCAGCCGGCCGGGACAGAAAAACAATGAGCAGTTCTTC.

This clonotype has at least ten counts. The chain employs TRBV6-6 and TRBJ2-5; weak D call: TRBD2 (6 bases). Per the germline V gene, CDR1 is MNHNY and CDR2 is SVGAGI (reference sequence). This CDR3 spans 16 amino acids. Deletions cut 0 bases from V and 1 base from J, with 12 bases between. CDR3 nucleotide sequence: TGTGCCAGCAGTTACTCGGCGGGACCCGGCCAAGAGACCCAGTACTTC. As protein: CASSYSAGPGQETQYF.

This clonotype came up many times. Germline is not matched at one junction end, which may reflect a read error. The V gene is TRBV7-3, the J gene TRBJ2-3, with 8 bases identical to TRBD2. The CDR3 loop spans 15 amino acids. Germline V lookup: CDR1 SGHTA, CDR2 FQGTGA. CDR3 sequence: CASSITGTRSDTQYF. In nucleotides, the CDR3 is TGTGCCAGCAGCATAACCGGGACTAGGTCGGATACGCAGTATTTT.

This clonotype was seen many times. The rearrangement links TRBV11-2 to TRBJ2-2, with 7 bases lining up with TRBD2. CDR1 and CDR2 from the germline V gene are SGHAT and FQNNGV. J was trimmed by 0 bases and V by 3 bases; bases with no gene match: 1. The CDR3 has 15 amino acids. CDR3 bases: TGTGCCAGCAGCTTCGCGGGAGCGAACACCGGGGAGCTGTTTTTT. Amino acid sequence: CASSFAGANTGELFF.

This clonotype was observed at least ten times. The gene calls are TRBV10-3 and TRBJ2-7; 10 bases map to TRBD2. This CDR3 comprises 15 residues. Germline V gene lookup returns CDR1 ENHRY and CDR2 SYGVKD. V gave up 6 bases and J gave up 1 base; unmatched junction bases: 6. The CDR3 is CAISQTSGPSYEQYF. CDR3 DNA: TGTGCCATCAGCCAGACTAGCGGGCCTTCCTACGAGCAGTACTTC.

The genes are TRBV19 and TRBJ2-7, with D tentatively TRBD1 (6 bases). Germline V gene lookup returns CDR1 LNHDA and CDR2 SQIVND (reference sequence). Trimming left V 4 bases short and J 7 bases short, with 17 bases between. The length of the CDR3 is 14 residues. As DNA, the CDR3 is TGTGCCAGTAGTAGAGGCCGGGACACTCGAGAGCAGTACTTC. This sequence encodes CASSRGRDTREQYF.

This clonotype was picked up many times. This rearrangement joins TRBV7-3 to TRBJ2-1; possible D gene TRBD2, 6 bases. Trimming stripped 5 bases from V and 13 bases from J, with 24 bases between. The CDR3 is made up of 15 amino acids. Germline V gene sequence: CDR1 SGHTA, CDR2 FQGTGA. The DNA of the CDR3 is TGTGCCAGCAGCCCCGGGGGTGGAGCCGGGATGAAACAGTTCTTC. This sequence encodes CASSPGGGAGMKQFF.

This clonotype was picked up many times. The V and J genes are TRBV5-6 and TRBJ2-3; 9 bases align to TRBD1. Unmatched junction bases numbered 8, after V lost 4 bases and J lost 2 bases. CDR3 length: 16 amino acids. Germline CDR1 and CDR2: SGHDT and YYEEEE. The CDR3 reads CASSINWDRATDTQYF. For the CDR3, the DNA is TGTGCCAGCAGCATAAATTGGGACAGGGCCACAGATACGCAGTATTTT.

In its sample, this clonotype was seen many times. The chain has TRBV2 and TRBJ1-6, with D perhaps matching TRBD1 (5 bases). This CDR3 has 15 amino acids. The V end lost 7 bases, the J end lost 0 bases, and 10 bases lay between the germline ends. Per the germline V gene, CDR1 is SNHLY and CDR2 is FYNNEI. This CDR3 is CASMGTVSYNSPLHF. CDR3 nucleotides: TGTGCCAGCATGGGGACGGTCTCCTATAATTCACCCCTCCACTTT.

At least ten counts were recorded for this clonotype. The V and J genes are TRBV12-3 or TRBV12-4 and TRBJ1-1; TRBD1 matches 7 bases. Trimming cost V 8 bases and J 6 bases; bases outside gene matches: 9. The CDR3 is 13 amino acids. The CDR3 region is CASGTYRGSEAFF. The CDR3 coding sequence is TGTGCCAGCGGAACCTACAGGGGATCTGAAGCTTTCTTT.

Many counts were recorded for this clonotype. The chain combines TRBV12-3 or TRBV12-4 with TRBJ1-2; D is ambiguous. Trimming stripped 6 bases from V and 4 bases from J, with 9 bases between. CDR3 length: 12 amino acids. The CDR3 protein is CASRGLGYGYTF. CDR3 nucleotides: TGTGCCAGCAGGGGTCTGGGCTATGGCTACACCTTC.

CDR3 residues: CASSGQGVMETQYF. In DNA form, the CDR3 reads TGTGCCAGCAGCGGACAGGGGGTAATGGAGACCCAGTACTTC. The chain links TRBV28 to TRBJ2-5, with TRBD1 matching 10 bases. Germline CDR1 and CDR2: MDHEN and SYDVKM. The CDR3 totals 14 residues. The trim removed 6 bases at V and 5 bases at J, leaving 6 bases unmatched.

This clonotype was observed many times. The V call is TRBV28, the J call TRBJ2-7, with TRBD2 matching over 9 bases. This CDR3 has 15 amino acids. The germline V gene has CDR1 MDHEN and CDR2 SYDVKM. V was pared by 6 bases and J by 0 bases, with 6 bases of the junction left unmatched. In DNA, the CDR3 is TGTGCCAGCAGCTCCAGCGGGAGGTCCTCCTACGAGCAGTACTTC. This codes for CASSSSGRSSYEQYF.